The clone carrying this TCR beta chain appeared a few times. The antigen is unknown. This entry comes from a study of response to subunit inactivated influenza vaccine. General observations from the study: Each seasonal flu vaccination may recruit only limited new T cells, authors suggested.

TCRdb processed the RT-PCR reads anew with MiXCR; each CDR3 protein has one entry. The table records 150,000 to 200,000 distinct CDR3 sequences, roughly a tenth of them present only once. This CDR3 is built from 15 residues. Per the germline V gene, CDR1 is LNHDA and CDR2 is SQIVND (reference sequence). V was trimmed by 7 bases and J by 6 bases, leaving 19 bases between them. The sample was non-naive T cells sorted from PBMCs, taken roughly 45 days after vaccination. The gene calls are TRBV19 and TRBJ2-1; perhaps TRBD2 as D (5 bases). This clonotype originated in a man between 50 and 59 years old who received an inactivated influenza vaccine. This CDR3 reads CASTPGVARSNEQFF. CDR3 nucleotide sequence: TGTGCCAGTACCCCCGGGGTAGCTCGATCCAATGAGCAGTTCTTC. The full variable domain, completed using reference TRBV19 and TRBJ2-1, is DGGITQSPKYLFRKEGQNVTLSCEQNLNHDAMYWYRQDPGQGLRLIYYSQIVNDFQKGDIAEGYSVSREKKESFPLTVTSAQKNPTAFYLCASTPGVARSNEQFFGPGTRLTVL.